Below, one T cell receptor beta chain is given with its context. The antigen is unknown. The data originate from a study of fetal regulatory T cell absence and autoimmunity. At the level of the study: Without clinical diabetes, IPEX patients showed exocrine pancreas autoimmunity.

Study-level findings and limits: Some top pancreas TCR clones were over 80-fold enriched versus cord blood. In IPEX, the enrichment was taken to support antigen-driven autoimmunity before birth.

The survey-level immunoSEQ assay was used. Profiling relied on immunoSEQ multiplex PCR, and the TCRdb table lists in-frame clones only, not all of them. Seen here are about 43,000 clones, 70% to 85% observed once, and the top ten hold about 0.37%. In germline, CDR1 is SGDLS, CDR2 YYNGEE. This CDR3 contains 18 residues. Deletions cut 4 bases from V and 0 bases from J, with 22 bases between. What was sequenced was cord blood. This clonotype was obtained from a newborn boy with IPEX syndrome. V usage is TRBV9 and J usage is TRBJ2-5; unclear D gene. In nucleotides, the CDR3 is TGTGCCAGCAGCCCAGACGCCCCAGGCGTCAGTTACCAAGAGACCCAGTACTTC. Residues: CASSPDAPGVSYQETQYF.